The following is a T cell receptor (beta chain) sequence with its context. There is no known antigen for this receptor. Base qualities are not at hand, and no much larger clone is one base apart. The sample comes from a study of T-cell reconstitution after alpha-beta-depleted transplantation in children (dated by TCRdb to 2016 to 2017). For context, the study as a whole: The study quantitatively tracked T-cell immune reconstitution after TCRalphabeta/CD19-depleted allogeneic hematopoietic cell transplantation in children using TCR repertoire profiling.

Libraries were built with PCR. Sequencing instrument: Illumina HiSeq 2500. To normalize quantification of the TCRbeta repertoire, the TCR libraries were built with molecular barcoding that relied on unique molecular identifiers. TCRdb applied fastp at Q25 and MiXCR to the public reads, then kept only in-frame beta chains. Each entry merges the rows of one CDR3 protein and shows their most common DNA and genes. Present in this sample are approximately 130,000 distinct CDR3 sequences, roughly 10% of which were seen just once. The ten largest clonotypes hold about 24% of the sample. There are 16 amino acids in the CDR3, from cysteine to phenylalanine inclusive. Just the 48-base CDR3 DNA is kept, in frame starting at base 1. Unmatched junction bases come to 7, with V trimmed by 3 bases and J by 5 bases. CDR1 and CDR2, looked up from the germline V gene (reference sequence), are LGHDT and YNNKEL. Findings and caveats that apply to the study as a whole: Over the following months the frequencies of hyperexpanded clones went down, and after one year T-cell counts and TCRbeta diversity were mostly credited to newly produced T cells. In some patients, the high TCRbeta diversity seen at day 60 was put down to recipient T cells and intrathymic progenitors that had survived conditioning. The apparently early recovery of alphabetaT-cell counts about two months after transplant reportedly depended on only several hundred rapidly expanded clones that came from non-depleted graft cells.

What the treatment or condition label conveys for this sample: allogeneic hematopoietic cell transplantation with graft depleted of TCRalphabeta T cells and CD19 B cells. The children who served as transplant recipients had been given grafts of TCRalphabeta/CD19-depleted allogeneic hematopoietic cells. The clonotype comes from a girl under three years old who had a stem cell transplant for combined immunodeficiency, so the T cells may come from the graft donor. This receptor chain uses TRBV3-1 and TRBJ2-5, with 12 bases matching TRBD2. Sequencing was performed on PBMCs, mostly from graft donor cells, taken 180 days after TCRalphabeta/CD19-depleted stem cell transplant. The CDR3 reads CASSHLLAGGQETQYF. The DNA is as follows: TGTGCCAGCAGCCATCTTCTAGCGGGAGGGCAGGAGACCCAGTACTTC.